The 4 T cell receptor beta chains given below trace back to one sample, sequenced in a study of blood T cell repertoires in COVID-19. TCRdb's table, derived via immunoSEQ multiplex PCR, lists solely in-frame clones and lacks some. Here the sample spans roughly 100,000 clones, approximately 88% being singletons. Sequencing was performed on peripheral blood. These receptors were collected from a human donor in a cohort sampled during active COVID-19.

This clone was observed a single time. The genes are TRBV24-1 and TRBJ2-5, with 9 bases identical to TRBD1. CDR1 and CDR2 from the germline V gene are KGHDR and SFDVKD. There are 12 residues in the CDR3. V lost 12 bases and J lost 4; bases outside the gene matches: 5. The CDR3 region has the DNA TGTGCCTCCGCGGGACAGGGAGAGACCCAGTACTTC. It codes for CASAGQGETQYF.

The V call is TRBV18, the J call TRBJ2-5, with D possibly being TRBD1 or TRBD2 (5 bases each). This CDR3 has 13 amino acids. V dropped 5 bases and J dropped 8 bases, with 15 bases sitting between them. Germline lookup yields CDR1 KGHSH and CDR2 LQKENI. Here the CDR3 DNA reads TGTGCCAGCTCAACACAGGACCCGGGAACCCAGTACTTC. Translation gives CASSTQDPGTQYF.

This clone has only one observation. The chain has TRBV5-1 and TRBJ2-3, with TRBD2 as a possible D gene (7 bases). This CDR3 is 16 amino acids long. V was shortened by 4 bases and J by 0 bases, with 15 bases between the two germline ends. Germline V CDR1 and CDR2: SGHRS, YFSETQ. DNA of the CDR3: TGCGCCAGCAGCGGGGGAGGGGGACGTAGCACAGATACGCAGTATTTT. Protein: CASSGGGGRSTDTQYF.

The V call is TRBV29-1, the J call TRBJ2-7, with D possibly matching TRBD1 (7 bases). Trimming stripped 6 bases from V and 3 bases from J, with 15 bases between. This CDR3 contains 13 residues. CDR1 is SQVTM, CDR2 ANQGSEA, per germline. The DNA of the CDR3 is TGCAGCGTCACGCGGCAGGGGGGCTACGAGCAGTACTTC. Translating gives CSVTRQGGYEQYF.